This entry lists 32 T cell receptor beta chains sequenced from one sample in a study of control samples from healthy donors and cancer patients. The protocol was immunoSEQ multiplex PCR, while the TCRdb copy is restricted to in-frame clones and leaves out a portion. The repertoire has about 130,000 clones, about 92% of them found once; the top ten carry about 1.7%. Sequenced input: PBMCs. Receptors were obtained from a man aged 50 to 60 with head and neck cancer.

The chain is built from TRBV9 and TRBJ2-2, with TRBD2 matching over 7 bases. V lost 2 bases and J lost 2; bases outside the gene matches: 3. Germline V gives CDR1 SGDLS, CDR2 YYNGEE. This CDR3 region has 15 residues. CDR3 nucleotides: TGTGCCAGCAGCGTTGGCGGGAGCAACACCGGGGAGCTGTTTTTT. This codes for CASSVGGSNTGELFF.

The V and J genes are TRBV6-5 and TRBJ1-3; 7 bases match TRBD1. Germline V lookup: CDR1 MNHEY, CDR2 SVGAGI. This CDR3 spans 15 amino acids. The V and J ends lost 6 bases and 3 bases, in that order; junction bases with no gene match: 8. The CDR3: CASRSQGLSGNTIYF. CDR3 nucleotides: TGTGCCAGCAGATCACAGGGGTTAAGTGGAAACACCATATATTTT.

This chain joins TRBV30 and TRBJ1-2; 7 bases agree with TRBD1. The CDR3 has 15 residues. Germline loops: CDR1 GTSNPN, CDR2 SVGIG (reference sequence). The V and J ends lost 3 bases and 0 bases, in that order; junction bases with no gene match: 7. CDR3 DNA: TGTGCCTGGAGAGGAAAAGGGGGCACTAACTATGGCTACACCTTC. Translation gives CAWRGKGGTNYGYTF. The full variable domain, in which reference TRBV30 and TRBJ1-2 provide the parts outside the CDR3, is SQTIHQWPATLVQPVGSPLSLECTVEGTSNPNLYWYRQAAGRGLQLLFYSVGIGQISSEVPQNLSASRPQDRQFILSSKKLLLSDSGFYLCAWRGKGGTNYGYTFGSGTRLTVV.

V gene TRBV27 combines with J gene TRBJ1-6; 10 positions agree with TRBD1. This CDR3 comprises 17 residues. V shed 3 bases and J 3 bases; nucleotides not matched to a gene: 5. CDR1 is MNHEY and CDR2 is SMNVEV in the germline V gene (reference sequence). The CDR3 coding sequence is TGTGCCAGCAGTTTGGGGACAGGGGCGCTCTATAATTCACCCCTCCACTTT. Translated: CASSLGTGALYNSPLHF.

The chain is built from TRBV4-3 and TRBJ1-2, with a possible D match to TRBD1 (5 bases). CDR1 LGHNA and CDR2 YSLEER come from the germline V gene. This CDR3 has 15 amino acids. V lost 0 bases to trimming and J lost 3 bases, with 11 bases between them. The CDR3 region is CASSQEEGADYGYTF. The CDR3, as DNA: TGCGCCAGCAGCCAAGAAGAAGGGGCGGACTATGGCTACACCTTC.

The chain has TRBV6-5 and TRBJ2-7; 7 bases line up with TRBD1. The V gene end was trimmed by 5 bases and the J gene end by 6 bases; junction bases not matched to a gene: 10. Germline assignment: CDR1 MNHEY and CDR2 SVGAGI. The CDR3 is made up of 14 amino acids. CDR3 sequence (DNA): TGTGCCAGCAGTCCGGACAGGAAGTTGTCCGAGCAGTACTTC. Translated: CASSPDRKLSEQYF.

The CDR3: CASSLGQVNQPQHF. DNA for the CDR3: TGTGCCAGCAGTTTAGGACAGGTGAATCAGCCCCAGCATTTT. The chain recombines TRBV28 with TRBJ1-5; 7 bases agree with TRBD1. V lost 2 bases to trimming and J lost 4 bases; unmatched junction nucleotides: 2. Looked up from germline, CDR1 is MDHEN and CDR2 is SYDVKM. This CDR3 has 14 amino acids.

J is TRBJ2-7 and V is TRBV5-6; the D is unclear. Germline loops: CDR1 SGHDT, CDR2 YYEEEE. The CDR3 consists of 13 residues. V lost 0 bases and J 8 bases, leaving 12 bases between the germline ends. CDR3 sequence: CASSLGLRQKQYF. The CDR3 DNA reads as TGTGCCAGCAGCTTGGGTCTACGGCAGAAGCAGTACTTC.

The count of this clone is one. The chain joins TRBV6-1 to TRBJ2-2; TRBD1 matches at 7 bases. CDR1 and CDR2 (germline): MNHNS, SASEGT. This CDR3 region has 15 residues. The ends lost 2 bases at V and 8 bases at J; junction bases unmatched: 8. CDR3 in amino acids: CASSELGTAWGELFF. CDR3 DNA sequence: TGTGCCAGCAGTGAATTGGGGACAGCCTGGGGGGAGCTGTTTTTT.

The chain has TRBV7-2 and TRBJ2-2; TRBD2 might be the D (6 bases). This CDR3 is built from 16 residues. V shed 5 bases and J shed 5 bases, with 18 bases lying between them. Germline CDR1 reads SGHTA; CDR2 reads FQGNSA. The CDR3 spells CASSPQGGLKTGELFF. The CDR3 DNA reads TGTGCCAGCAGCCCCCAAGGCGGACTAAAAACCGGGGAGCTGTTTTTT.

The rearrangement joins TRBV7-9 to TRBJ2-1; TRBD2 is a possible D gene (7 bases). Germline V gene sequence: CDR1 SEHNR, CDR2 FQNEAQ (reference sequence). The CDR3 runs to 16 residues. V was clipped by 5 bases and J by 0 bases, with 14 bases between them. This CDR3 is CASSPGGGSSYNEQFF. The CDR3 DNA follows: TGTGCCAGCAGCCCGGGGGGCGGAAGCTCCTACAATGAGCAGTTCTTC. Drawing the rest from reference TRBV7-9 and TRBJ2-1, the complete variable domain is DTGVSQNPRHKITKRGQNVTFRCDPISEHNRLYWYRQTLGQGPEFLTYFQNEAQLEKSRLLSDRFSAERPKGSFSTLEIQRTEQGDSAMYLCASSPGGGSSYNEQFFGPGTRLTVL.

The chain carries TRBV28 and TRBJ2-7; D not resolved. CDR3 size: 13 residues. Germline CDR1 reads MDHEN; CDR2 reads SYDVKM. The ends were cut back, 3 bases at V and 4 bases at J, with 10 bases in the middle. The CDR3 here is CASSFRYLYEQYF. DNA of the CDR3: TGTGCCAGCAGTTTCCGATATCTATACGAGCAGTACTTC.

V is TRBV6-6 and J is TRBJ1-5; TRBD1 agrees at 7 bases. Per germline, CDR1 MNHNY and CDR2 SVGAGI (reference sequence). The trim removed 5 bases at V and 3 bases at J, leaving 10 bases unmatched. This CDR3 has 16 amino acids. CDR3 nucleotides: TGTGCCAGCAGTGTTGGACAGGCCCTTTTCAATCAGCCCCAGCATTTT. This encodes CASSVGQALFNQPQHF.

The chain is built from TRBV27 and TRBJ2-1; 11 nucleotides align to TRBD1. Germline values: CDR1 MNHEY, CDR2 SMNVEV (reference sequence). The J segment lost 7 bases and the V segment lost 3 bases, leaving 5 bases of the junction unmatched. The CDR3 spans 15 residues. The CDR3 is CASSFRDRGFNEQFF. The CDR3 DNA reads TGTGCCAGCAGTTTCCGGGACAGGGGGTTTAATGAGCAGTTCTTC.

The V call is TRBV30, the J call TRBJ2-1, with a tentative D call TRBD2 (5 bases). CDR1 is GTSNPN, CDR2 SVGIG, per germline (reference sequence). V gave up 4 bases and J gave up 5 bases, with 18 bases separating them. The length of the CDR3 is 15 residues. CDR3 in amino acids: CAWTPGFSQNNEQFF. Written as DNA, the CDR3 is TGTGCCTGGACGCCGGGATTTAGCCAAAACAATGAGCAGTTCTTC. Full variable domain (rest looked up from reference TRBV30 and TRBJ2-1): SQTIHQWPATLVQPVGSPLSLECTVEGTSNPNLYWYRQAAGRGLQLLFYSVGIGQISSEVPQNLSASRPQDRQFILSSKKLLLSDSGFYLCAWTPGFSQNNEQFFGPGTRLTVL.

The chain uses TRBV6-2 or TRBV6-3 and TRBJ2-7; tentatively, D is TRBD1 (5 bases). Deletions cut 5 bases from V and 2 bases from J, with 10 bases between. The CDR3 runs 13 residues. Germline lookup yields CDR1 MNHEY and CDR2 SVGEGT. The chain's CDR3 is CASSADSPYEQYF. The CDR3 DNA sequence: TGTGCCAGCAGTGCCGACAGCCCCTACGAGCAGTACTTC.

This clone showed up just once. The rearrangement uses TRBV6-6 and TRBJ1-1, with D perhaps matching TRBD1 (5 bases). The V gene lost 7 bases and the J gene lost 0 bases, with 15 bases spanning the gap. The CDR3 contains 15 residues. Germline-derived CDR1 and CDR2 are MNHNY and SVGAGI (reference sequence). In DNA, the CDR3 is TGTGCCAGCATCTATGGGGGGGGGATGAACACTGAAGCTTTCTTT. Translating it yields CASIYGGGMNTEAFF.

The genes are TRBV10-3 and TRBJ1-2, with 7 nucleotides matching TRBD1. The CDR3 is 14 amino acids. The J segment lost 6 bases and the V segment lost 6 bases, leaving 10 bases of the junction unmatched. Per the germline V gene, CDR1 is ENHRY and CDR2 is SYGVKD. CDR3 in amino acids: CAISQTKGANGYTF. CDR3 DNA: TGTGCCATCAGCCAGACTAAGGGGGCCAATGGCTACACCTTC.

A single count supports this clone. The chain links TRBV11-3 to TRBJ2-7; 11 bases line up with TRBD1. J was trimmed by 3 bases and V by 4 bases; bases with no gene match: 5. Germline V gives CDR1 SGHNT, CDR2 YENEEA. The CDR3 totals 15 residues. The CDR3 DNA reads TGTGCCAGCAGCTCCGGCGGGACAGGGGGCTACGAGCAGTACTTC. This gives the protein CASSSGGTGGYEQYF. Full variable domain (remainder filled in from reference TRBV11-3 and TRBJ2-7): EAGVVQSPRYKIIEKKQPVAFWCNPISGHNTLYWYLQNLGQGPELLIRYENEEAVDDSQLPKDRFSAERLKGVDSTLKIQPAELGDSAVYLCASSSGGTGGYEQYFGPGTRLTVT.

The V gene is TRBV4-3, the J gene TRBJ2-7; D tentatively reads TRBD1 or TRBD2 (5 bases each). This CDR3 contains 13 residues. V was trimmed by 7 bases and J by 5 bases, leaving 15 bases between them. Germline lookup yields CDR1 LGHNA and CDR2 YSLEER. CDR3 sequence reads: CASTLRDGNEQYF. CDR3 nucleotides: TGCGCCAGCACGCTCCGGGACGGGAACGAGCAGTACTTC.

CDR3 region: CACDRGTEAFF. Written as DNA, the CDR3 is TGTGCCTGTGACAGGGGGACTGAAGCTTTCTTT. The V gene is TRBV30, the J gene TRBJ1-1; the match to TRBD1 covers 9 bases. V shed 6 bases and J 5 bases; nucleotides not matched to a gene: 1. The CDR3 is 11 amino acids. Germline V gives CDR1 GTSNPN, CDR2 SVGIG (reference sequence).

The CDR3 region is CASSLEPGAGPLTDTQYF. The CDR3, as DNA: TGTGCCAGCAGCTTAGAGCCCGGGGCCGGGCCCCTGACGGATACGCAGTATTTT. The chain uses TRBV11-3 and TRBJ2-3; either TRBD1 or TRBD2 may supply D (5 bases each). V lost 0 bases and J 6 bases, leaving 22 bases between the germline ends. Germline V gene data show CDR1 as SGHNT and CDR2 as YENEEA. The CDR3 sequence is 18 residues long.

The gene calls are TRBV19 and TRBJ1-1; 9 bases are shared with TRBD1. Per germline, CDR1 LNHDA and CDR2 SQIVND (reference sequence). There are 14 residues in the CDR3. Trimming at V came to 4 bases and at J to 4 bases, leaving 4 bases not matched to a gene. For the CDR3, the DNA is TGTGCCAGTAGTAGAGGGACAGGGATCACTGAAGCTTTCTTT. Amino acids: CASSRGTGITEAFF.

About this clone: This same CDR3 is encoded by further DNA sequences in the sample. The chain has TRBV9 and TRBJ2-2, with D unresolved. The CDR3 length is 12 residues. Germline V gene lookup returns CDR1 SGDLS and CDR2 YYNGEE. With 1 base removed from V and 2 bases from J, the gap between germline ends came to 0 bases. CDR3 sequence: CASSVNTGELFF. Here the CDR3 DNA reads TGTGCCAGCAGCGTAAACACCGGGGAGCTGTTTTTT.

The genes are TRBV7-2 and TRBJ2-1, with TRBD2 matching over 7 bases. Germline-derived CDR1 and CDR2 are SGHTA and FQGNSA. The CDR3 spans 12 residues. The trim removed 8 bases at V and 6 bases at J, leaving 4 bases unmatched. The DNA for the CDR3 is TGTGCCAGCCGTGGGGGGGGCAATGAGCAGTTCTTC. This encodes CASRGGGNEQFF.

This clone was observed once. The chain has TRBV27 and TRBJ2-5; D is tentatively TRBD1 or TRBD2 (5 bases each). The CDR3 is made up of 13 amino acids. CDR1 is MNHEY and CDR2 is SMNVEV in the germline V gene (reference sequence). The V end was cut by 3 bases, the J end by 5 bases, with 10 bases between. CDR3 in amino acids: CASSFMGEETQYF. The CDR3 nucleotides are TGTGCCAGCAGTTTTATGGGGGAGGAGACCCAGTACTTC.

This clone was seen once. This chain links TRBV28 with TRBJ2-7; 7 bases are shared with TRBD2. The CDR3 consists of 14 residues. Per germline, CDR1 MDHEN and CDR2 SYDVKM. Trimming took 8 bases from V and 2 from J; bases not matched to a gene: 9. In DNA, the CDR3 is TGTGCCAGCCGCGATCGGGAGGCTGCCTACGAGCAGTACTTC. Its translation: CASRDREAAYEQYF.

This chain uses TRBV7-8 with TRBJ1-5; TRBD1 is a possible D gene (5 bases). The germline gives CDR1 SGHVS, CDR2 FQNEAQ. Trimming left V 2 bases short and J 7 bases short, with 15 bases between. The CDR3 consists of 15 residues. CDR3 in DNA: TGTGCCAGCAGCTTAAGAAGGGGCATCGGACAGCCCCAGCATTTT. This codes for CASSLRRGIGQPQHF.

This chain joins TRBV2 and TRBJ2-1; no clear D gene. V was clipped by 8 bases and J by 10 bases, with 15 bases between them. Germline V gives CDR1 SNHLY, CDR2 FYNNEI. The CDR3 length is 12 residues. Here the CDR3 DNA reads TGTGCCAGCGGGGTATTTGCAACCGAGCAGTTCTTC. It specifies CASGVFATEQFF.

The chain is built from TRBV4-3 and TRBJ2-7; maybe TRBD1 (6 bases). V lost 1 base, J lost 3 bases, and 13 bases lay in between. Germline V gene sequence: CDR1 LGHNA, CDR2 YSLEER. This CDR3 is built from 15 residues. CDR3 in amino acids: CASSQARGKSYEQYF. CDR3 DNA: TGCGCCAGCAGCCAAGCAAGGGGGAAGAGCTACGAGCAGTACTTC.

The chain couples TRBV9 to TRBJ2-1; no reliable D call. The germline CDR1 and CDR2 sequences are SGDLS and YYNGEE. The CDR3 spans 12 residues. V dropped 2 bases and J dropped 4 bases, with 4 bases sitting between them. CDR3 protein: CASSVDYNEQFF. The CDR3, as DNA: TGTGCCAGCAGCGTTGATTACAATGAGCAGTTCTTC.

The chain has TRBV30 and TRBJ1-2, with D tentatively TRBD1 (5 bases). This CDR3 is 15 amino acids long. Deletions cut 1 base from V and 0 bases from J, with 12 bases between. Germline CDR1 and CDR2: GTSNPN and SVGIG (reference sequence). The CDR3 DNA reads TGTGCCTGGAGTGCCACGGGGGGAACTAACTATGGCTACACCTTC. It encodes CAWSATGGTNYGYTF.